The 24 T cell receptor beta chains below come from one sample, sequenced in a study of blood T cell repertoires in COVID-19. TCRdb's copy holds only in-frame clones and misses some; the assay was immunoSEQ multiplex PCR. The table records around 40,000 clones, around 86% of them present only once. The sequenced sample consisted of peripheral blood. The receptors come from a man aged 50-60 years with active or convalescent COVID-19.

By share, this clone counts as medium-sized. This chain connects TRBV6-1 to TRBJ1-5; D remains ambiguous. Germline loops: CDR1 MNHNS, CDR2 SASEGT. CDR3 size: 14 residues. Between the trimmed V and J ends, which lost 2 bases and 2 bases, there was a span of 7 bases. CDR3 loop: CASSEWEGNQPQHF. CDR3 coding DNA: TGTGCCAGCAGTGAATGGGAGGGCAATCAGCCCCAGCATTTT.

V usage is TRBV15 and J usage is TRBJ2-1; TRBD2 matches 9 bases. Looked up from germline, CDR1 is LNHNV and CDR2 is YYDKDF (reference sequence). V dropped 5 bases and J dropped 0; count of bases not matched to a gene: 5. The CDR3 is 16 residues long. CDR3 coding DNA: TGTGCCACCAGCGAGACTAGCGGCCCCTCCTACAATGAGCAGTTCTTC. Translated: CATSETSGPSYNEQFF.

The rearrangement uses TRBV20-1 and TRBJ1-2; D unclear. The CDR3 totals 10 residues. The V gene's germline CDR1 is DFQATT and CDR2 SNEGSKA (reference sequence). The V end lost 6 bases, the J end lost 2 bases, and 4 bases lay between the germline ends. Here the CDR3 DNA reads TGCAGTGCCAAAAACTATGGCTACACCTTC. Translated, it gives CSAKNYGYTF.

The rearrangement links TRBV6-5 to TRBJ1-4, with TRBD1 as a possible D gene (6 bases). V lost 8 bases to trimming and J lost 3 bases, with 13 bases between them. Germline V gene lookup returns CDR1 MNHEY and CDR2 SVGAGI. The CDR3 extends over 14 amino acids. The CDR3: CASEGVGANEKLFF. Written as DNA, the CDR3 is TGTGCCAGCGAGGGGGTTGGAGCTAATGAAAAACTGTTTTTT.

CDR3 in amino acids: CASSRQTGQGISGYTF. CDR3 nucleotides: TGTGCCAGCTCACGACAGACCGGACAGGGGATCTCTGGCTACACCTTC. The rearrangement uses TRBV18 and TRBJ1-2, with 9 bases identical to TRBD1. CDR1 and CDR2 from the germline V gene are KGHSH and LQKENI. The CDR3 covers 16 residues. After removal of 4 bases from V and 7 bases from J, the junction contained 13 bases not matched to a gene.

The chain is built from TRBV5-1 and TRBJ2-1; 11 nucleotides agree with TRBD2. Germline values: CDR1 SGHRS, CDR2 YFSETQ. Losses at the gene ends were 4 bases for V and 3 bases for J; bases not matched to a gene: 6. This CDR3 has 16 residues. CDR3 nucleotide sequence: TGCGCCAGCAGCGATATAGCGGGAGGGGTCTACAATGAGCAGTTCTTC. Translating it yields CASSDIAGGVYNEQFF. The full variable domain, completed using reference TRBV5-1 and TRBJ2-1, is KAGVTQTPRYLIKTRGQQVTLSCSPISGHRSVSWYQQTPGQGLQFLFEYFSETQRNKGNFPGRFSGRQFSNSRSEMNVSTLELGDSALYLCASSDIAGGVYNEQFFGPGTRLTVL.

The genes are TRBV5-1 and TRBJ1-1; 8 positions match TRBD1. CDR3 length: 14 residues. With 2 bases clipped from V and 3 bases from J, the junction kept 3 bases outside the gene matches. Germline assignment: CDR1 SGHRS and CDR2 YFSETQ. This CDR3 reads CASSFQGADTEAFF. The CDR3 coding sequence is TGCGCCAGCAGCTTTCAGGGGGCTGACACTGAAGCTTTCTTT.

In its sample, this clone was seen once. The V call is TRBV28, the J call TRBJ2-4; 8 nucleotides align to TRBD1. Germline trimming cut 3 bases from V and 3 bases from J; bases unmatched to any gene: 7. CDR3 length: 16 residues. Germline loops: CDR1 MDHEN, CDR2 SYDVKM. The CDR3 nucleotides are TGTGCCAGCAGTTTGGTAGGACAGGGTGGCAAAAACATTCAGTACTTC. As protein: CASSLVGQGGKNIQYF.

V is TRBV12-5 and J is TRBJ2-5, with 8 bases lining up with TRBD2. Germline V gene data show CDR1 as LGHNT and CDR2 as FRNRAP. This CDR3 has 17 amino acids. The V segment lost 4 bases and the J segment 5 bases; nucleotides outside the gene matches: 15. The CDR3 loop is CASGSSRLGAGEETQYF. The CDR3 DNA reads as TGTGCTAGTGGTTCCTCAAGGCTGGGAGCGGGGGAGGAGACCCAGTACTTC.

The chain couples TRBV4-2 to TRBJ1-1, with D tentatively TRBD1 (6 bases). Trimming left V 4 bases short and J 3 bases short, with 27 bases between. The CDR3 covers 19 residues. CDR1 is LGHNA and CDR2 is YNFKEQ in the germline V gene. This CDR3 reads CASSPRGQGMWAGDTEAFF. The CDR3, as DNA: TGTGCCAGCAGCCCCCGAGGGCAGGGGATGTGGGCAGGGGACACTGAAGCTTTCTTT.

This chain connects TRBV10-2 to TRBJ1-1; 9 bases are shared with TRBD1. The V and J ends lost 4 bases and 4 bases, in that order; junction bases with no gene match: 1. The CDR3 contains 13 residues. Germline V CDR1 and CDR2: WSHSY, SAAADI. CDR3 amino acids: CASSAQGATEAFF. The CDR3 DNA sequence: TGCGCCAGCAGTGCACAGGGGGCCACTGAAGCTTTCTTT.

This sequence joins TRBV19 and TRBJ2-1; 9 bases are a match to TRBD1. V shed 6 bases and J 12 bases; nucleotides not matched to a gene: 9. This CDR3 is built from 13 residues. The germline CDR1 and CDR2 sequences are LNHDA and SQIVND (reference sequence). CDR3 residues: CASRGTGIIGQFF. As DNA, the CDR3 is TGTGCCAGTAGGGGGACAGGGATCATCGGGCAGTTCTTC.

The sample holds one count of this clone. Here the CDR3 reads CASSFSPTGVYGYTF. In nucleotides, the CDR3 is TGTGCCAGTAGCTTTTCCCCGACAGGGGTTTATGGCTACACCTTC. The chain carries TRBV19 and TRBJ1-2, with 8 bases aligning to TRBD1. This CDR3 has 15 amino acids. V was clipped by 6 bases and J by 5 bases; unmatched bases: 11. The V gene's germline CDR1 is LNHDA and CDR2 SQIVND (reference sequence).

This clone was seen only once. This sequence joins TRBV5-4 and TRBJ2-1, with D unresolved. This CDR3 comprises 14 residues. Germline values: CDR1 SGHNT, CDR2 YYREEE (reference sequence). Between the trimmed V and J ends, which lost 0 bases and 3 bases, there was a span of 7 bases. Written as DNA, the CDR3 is TGTGCCAGCAGCTTGGAGTCGGGCTACAATGAGCAGTTCTTC. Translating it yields CASSLESGYNEQFF. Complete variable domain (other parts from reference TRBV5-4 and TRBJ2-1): ETGVTQSPTHLIKTRGQQVTLRCSSQSGHNTVSWYQQALGQGPQFIFQYYREEENGRGNFPPRFSGLQFPNYSSELNVNALELDDSALYLCASSLESGYNEQFFGPGTRLTVL.

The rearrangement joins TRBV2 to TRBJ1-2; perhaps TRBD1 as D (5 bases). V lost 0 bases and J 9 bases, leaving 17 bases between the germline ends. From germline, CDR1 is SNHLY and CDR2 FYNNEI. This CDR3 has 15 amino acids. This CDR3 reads CASSEARGVADRYTF. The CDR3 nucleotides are TGTGCCAGCAGTGAAGCGCGGGGGGTTGCGGACCGCTACACCTTC.

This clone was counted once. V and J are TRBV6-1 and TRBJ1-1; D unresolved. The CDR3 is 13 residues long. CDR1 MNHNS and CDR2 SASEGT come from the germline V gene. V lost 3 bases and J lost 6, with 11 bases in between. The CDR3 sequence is CASSDVITAEAFF. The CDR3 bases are TGTGCCAGCAGTGACGTAATCACGGCTGAAGCTTTCTTT.

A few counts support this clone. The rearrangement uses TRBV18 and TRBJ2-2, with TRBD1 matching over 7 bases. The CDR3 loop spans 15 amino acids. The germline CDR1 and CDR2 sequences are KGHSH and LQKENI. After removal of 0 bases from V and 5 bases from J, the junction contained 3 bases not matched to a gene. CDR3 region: CASSPPTGKTGELFF. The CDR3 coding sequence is TGTGCCAGCTCACCACCGACAGGGAAAACCGGGGAGCTGTTTTTT.

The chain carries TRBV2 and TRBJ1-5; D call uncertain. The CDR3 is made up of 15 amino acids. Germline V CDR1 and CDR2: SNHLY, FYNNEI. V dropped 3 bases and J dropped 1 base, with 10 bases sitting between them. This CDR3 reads CASSEGGLSNQPQHF. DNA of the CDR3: TGTGCCAGCAGTGAGGGAGGGTTGAGCAATCAGCCCCAGCATTTT.

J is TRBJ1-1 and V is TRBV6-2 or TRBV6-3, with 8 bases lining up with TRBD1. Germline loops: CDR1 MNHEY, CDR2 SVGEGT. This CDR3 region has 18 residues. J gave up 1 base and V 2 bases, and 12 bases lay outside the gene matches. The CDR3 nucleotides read TGTGCCAGCAGTTACCCCCGGACAGGGATATTCGCGAACACTGAAGCTTTCTTT. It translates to CASSYPRTGIFANTEAFF.

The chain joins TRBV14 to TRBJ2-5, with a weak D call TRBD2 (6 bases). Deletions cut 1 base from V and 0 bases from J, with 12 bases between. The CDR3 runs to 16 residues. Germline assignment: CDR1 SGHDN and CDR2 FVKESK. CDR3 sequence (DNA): TGTGCCAGCAGCCAAGGGAGACTAGTCAACCAAGAGACCCAGTACTTC. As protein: CASSQGRLVNQETQYF.

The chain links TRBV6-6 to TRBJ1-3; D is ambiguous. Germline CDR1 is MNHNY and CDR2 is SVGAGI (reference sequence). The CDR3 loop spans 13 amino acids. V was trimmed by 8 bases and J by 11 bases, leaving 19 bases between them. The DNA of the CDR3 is TGTGCCAGCGGTGGACGGGAACTTATGCCCATATATTTT. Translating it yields CASGGRELMPIYF.

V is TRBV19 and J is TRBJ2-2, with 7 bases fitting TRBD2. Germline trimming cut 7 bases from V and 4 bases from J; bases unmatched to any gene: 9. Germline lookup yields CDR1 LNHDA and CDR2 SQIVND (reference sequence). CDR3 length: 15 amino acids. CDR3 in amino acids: CASNLALATTGELFF. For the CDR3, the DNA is TGTGCCAGTAATCTAGCACTAGCGACCACCGGGGAGCTGTTTTTT.

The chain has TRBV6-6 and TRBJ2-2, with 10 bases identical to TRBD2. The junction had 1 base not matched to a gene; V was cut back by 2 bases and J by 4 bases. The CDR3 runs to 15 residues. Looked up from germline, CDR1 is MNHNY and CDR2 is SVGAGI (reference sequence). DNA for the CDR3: TGTGCCAGCAGTTACAGCGGGGGGGGCACCGGGGAGCTGTTTTTT. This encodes CASSYSGGGTGELFF.

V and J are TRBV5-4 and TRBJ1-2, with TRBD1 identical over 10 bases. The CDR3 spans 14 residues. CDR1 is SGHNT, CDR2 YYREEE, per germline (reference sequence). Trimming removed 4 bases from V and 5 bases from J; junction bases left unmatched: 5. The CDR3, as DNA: TGTGCCAGCAGCAACCAGGGACAGGGGTATGGCTACACCTTC. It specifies CASSNQGQGYGYTF.